This T cell receptor (beta chain) was sequenced for a study of cytomegalovirus exposure and HLA in healthy donors. General observations from the study: Sequencing had likely introduced a cluster of highly shared sequence variants as an artifact. Most TCR beta V segments were productive about 87% or about 30% of the time in an earlier analysis.

The CDR3 contains 18 residues. Primers for the PCR totalled 60 Vbeta and 13 Jbeta. As processed by the authors: About 12 million shared chains were among the approximately 87 million unique TCR beta chains that a later analysis counted. TCRdb's copy holds only in-frame clones and misses some; the assay was immunoSEQ multiplex PCR. The V and J calls and clone size were taken over from that table, and D and trimming were inferred from the DNA. In all, the sample yields 200,000 to 250,000 clones. On this clone itself: The antigen remains undetermined.

This chain uses TRBV21-1 with TRBJ2-1; TRBD2, the table's D call, lacks a check against the DNA. TRBV21-1 is designated a pseudogene. Sequencing was performed on PBMCs. The TCR originated in a woman in her twenties or thirties in good health and CMV-seropositive. CDR3 loop: CSPTTSGELMSSYNEQFF. The CDR3 DNA is TGTTCCCCAACAACTAGCGGGGAACTAATGAGCTCCTACAATGAGCAGTTCTTC.